A single sample is the source of the 6 T cell receptor beta chains below, sequenced in a study of T cell responses to AZD1222 COVID-19 vaccine. Clones were sequenced by immunoSEQ multiplex PCR, and TCRdb holds only the in-frame ones, with some missing. Among about 99,000 clones listed, approximately 87% were seen once. This material consisted of peripheral blood, taken on day 0 of AZD1222 vaccination. Every receptor here comes from an adult in good health.

The chain employs TRBV6-1 and TRBJ2-2; D is unclear. Deletions cut 1 base from V and 3 bases from J, with 6 bases between. CDR3 length: 14 amino acids. Germline lookup yields CDR1 MNHNS and CDR2 SASEGT. The CDR3 DNA follows: TGTGCCAGCAGTGAAGGGGCCGACACCGGGGAGCTGTTTTTT. Its protein product is CASSEGADTGELFF.

V and J are TRBV28 and TRBJ2-3; TRBD1 aligns across 10 bases. This CDR3 comprises 18 residues. CDR1 is MDHEN and CDR2 is SYDVKM in the germline V gene. The V gene end was trimmed by 1 base and the J gene end by 3 bases; junction bases not matched to a gene: 10. The CDR3 coding sequence is TGTGCCAGCAGTTTATTTCCGGGACAGGGGAAAAGGACAGATACGCAGTATTTT. Its translation: CASSLFPGQGKRTDTQYF. The whole variable domain, filled in from reference TRBV28 and TRBJ2-3, reads DVKVTQSSRYLVKRTGEKVFLECVQDMDHENMFWYRQDPGLGLRLIYFSYDVKMKEKGDIPEGYSVSREKKERFSLILESASTNQTSMYLCASSLFPGQGKRTDTQYFGPGTRLTVL.

The chain couples TRBV28 to TRBJ2-3; D possibly uses TRBD1 or TRBD2 (5 bases each). The CDR3 totals 12 residues. V lost 6 bases and J lost 4, with 8 bases in between. CDR1 and CDR2 (germline): MDHEN, SYDVKM. CDR3 region: CASSPGPDTQYF. The CDR3 coding sequence is TGTGCCAGCAGCCCGGGACCAGATACGCAGTATTTT.

This rearrangement joins TRBV7-6 to TRBJ1-2; 7 bases align to TRBD1. V gave up 5 bases and J gave up 3 bases; unmatched junction bases: 9. Germline loops: CDR1 SGHVS, CDR2 FNYEAQ. The CDR3 contains 15 residues. CDR3 DNA sequence: TGTGCCAGCAGCCTAGGGGGCGCTGGGGACTATGGCTACACCTTC. Its translation is CASSLGGAGDYGYTF. Full variable domain (remainder filled in from reference TRBV7-6 and TRBJ1-2): GAGVSQSPRYKVTKRGQDVALRCDPISGHVSLYWYRQALGQGPEFLTYFNYEAQQDKSGLPNDRFSAERPEGSISTLTIQRTEQRDSAMYRCASSLGGAGDYGYTFGSGTRLTVV.

The chain has TRBV3-1 (or the pseudogene TRBV3-2) and TRBJ2-4; D call uncertain. Germline V CDR1 and CDR2: LGHDT, YNNKEL (reference sequence). The CDR3 loop spans 15 amino acids. The V gene lost 1 base and the J gene lost 0 bases, with 7 bases spanning the gap. Here the CDR3 DNA reads TGTGCCAGCAGCCAAGTGACAATAGCCAAAAACATTCAGTACTTC. Its translation is CASSQVTIAKNIQYF.

The rearrangement joins TRBV19 to TRBJ1-1, with TRBD1 identical over 7 bases. The V gene end was trimmed by 5 bases and the J gene end by 11 bases; junction bases not matched to a gene: 8. Germline CDR1 LNHDA, CDR2 SQIVND (reference sequence). The CDR3 is 12 amino acids. As DNA, the CDR3 is TGTGCCAGTAGTCTCCAGACAGGGAGCGCTTTCTTT. It specifies CASSLQTGSAFF.